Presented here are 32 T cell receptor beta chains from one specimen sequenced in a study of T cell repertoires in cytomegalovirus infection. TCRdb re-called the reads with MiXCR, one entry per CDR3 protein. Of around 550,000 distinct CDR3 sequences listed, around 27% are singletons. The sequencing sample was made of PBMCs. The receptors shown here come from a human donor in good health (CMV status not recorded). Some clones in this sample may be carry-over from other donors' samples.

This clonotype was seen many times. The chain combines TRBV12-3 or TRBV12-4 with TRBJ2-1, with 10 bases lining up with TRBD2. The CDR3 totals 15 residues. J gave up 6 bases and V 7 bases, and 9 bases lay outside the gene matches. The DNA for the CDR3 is TGTGCCAGCACCCAGAAAGCGGGAGGGCCCAATGAGCAGTTCTTC. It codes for CASTQKAGGPNEQFF.

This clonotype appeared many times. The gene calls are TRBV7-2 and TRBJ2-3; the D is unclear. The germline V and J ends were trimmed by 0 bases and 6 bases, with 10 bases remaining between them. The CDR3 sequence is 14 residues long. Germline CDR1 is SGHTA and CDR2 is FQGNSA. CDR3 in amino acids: CASSLAPGPDTQYF. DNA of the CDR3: TGTGCCAGCAGCTTAGCGCCGGGCCCTGATACGCAGTATTTT.

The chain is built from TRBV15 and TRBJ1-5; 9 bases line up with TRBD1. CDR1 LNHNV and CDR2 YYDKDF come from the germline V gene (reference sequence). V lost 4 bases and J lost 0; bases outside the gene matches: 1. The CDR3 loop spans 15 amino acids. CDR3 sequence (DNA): TGTGCCACCAGCAAGGACAGGGGTAGCAATCAGCCCCAGCATTTT. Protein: CATSKDRGSNQPQHF.

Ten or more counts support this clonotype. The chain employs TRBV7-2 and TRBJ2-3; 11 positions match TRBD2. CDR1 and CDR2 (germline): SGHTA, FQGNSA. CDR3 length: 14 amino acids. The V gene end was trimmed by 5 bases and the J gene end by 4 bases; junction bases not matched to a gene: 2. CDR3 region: CASSDSGGADTQYF. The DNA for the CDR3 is TGTGCCAGCAGCGATAGCGGGGGGGCAGATACGCAGTATTTT.

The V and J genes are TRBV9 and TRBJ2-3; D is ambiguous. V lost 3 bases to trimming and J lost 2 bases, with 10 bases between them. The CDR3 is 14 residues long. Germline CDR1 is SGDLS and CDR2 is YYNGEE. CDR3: CASSGRFDTDTQYF. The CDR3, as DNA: TGTGCCAGCAGCGGGCGATTTGACACAGATACGCAGTATTTT.

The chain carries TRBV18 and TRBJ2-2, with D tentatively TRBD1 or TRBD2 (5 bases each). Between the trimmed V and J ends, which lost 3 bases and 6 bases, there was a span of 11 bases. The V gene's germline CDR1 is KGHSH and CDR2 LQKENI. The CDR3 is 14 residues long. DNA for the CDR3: TGTGCCAGCTCACCCATTGGGACGTCCGGGGAGCTGTTTTTT. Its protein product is CASSPIGTSGELFF.

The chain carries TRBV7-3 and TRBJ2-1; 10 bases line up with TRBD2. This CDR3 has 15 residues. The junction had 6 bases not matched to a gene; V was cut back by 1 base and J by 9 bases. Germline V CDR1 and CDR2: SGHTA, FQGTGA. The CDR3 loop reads CASSLRSGRAGEQFF. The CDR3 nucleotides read TGTGCCAGCAGCTTAAGAAGCGGGAGGGCCGGTGAGCAGTTCTTC.

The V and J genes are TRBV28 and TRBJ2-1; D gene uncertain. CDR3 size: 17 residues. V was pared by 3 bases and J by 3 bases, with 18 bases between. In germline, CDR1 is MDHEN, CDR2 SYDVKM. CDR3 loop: CASSLSGRFKVYNEQFF. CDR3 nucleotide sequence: TGTGCCAGCAGTTTGAGTGGCAGGTTTAAAGTCTACAATGAGCAGTTCTTC.

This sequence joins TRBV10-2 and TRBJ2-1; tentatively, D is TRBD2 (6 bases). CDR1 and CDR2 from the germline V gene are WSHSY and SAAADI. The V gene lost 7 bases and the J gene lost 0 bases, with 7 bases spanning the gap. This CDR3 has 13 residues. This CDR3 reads CASTTSSYNEQFF. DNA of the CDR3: TGCGCCAGCACGACTAGCTCCTACAATGAGCAGTTCTTC.

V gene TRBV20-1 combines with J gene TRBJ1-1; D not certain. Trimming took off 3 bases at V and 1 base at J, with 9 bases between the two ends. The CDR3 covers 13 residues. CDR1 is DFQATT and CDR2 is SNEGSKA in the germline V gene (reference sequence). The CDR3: CSASRPTNTEAFF. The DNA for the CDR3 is TGCAGTGCTAGCAGGCCTACGAACACTGAAGCTTTCTTT.

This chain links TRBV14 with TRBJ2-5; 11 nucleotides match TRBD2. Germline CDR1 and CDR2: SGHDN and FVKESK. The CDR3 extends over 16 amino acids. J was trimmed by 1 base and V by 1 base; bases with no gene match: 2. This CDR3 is CASSQVLAGGQETQYF. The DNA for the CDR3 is TGTGCCAGCAGCCAAGTTCTAGCGGGGGGCCAAGAGACCCAGTACTTC.

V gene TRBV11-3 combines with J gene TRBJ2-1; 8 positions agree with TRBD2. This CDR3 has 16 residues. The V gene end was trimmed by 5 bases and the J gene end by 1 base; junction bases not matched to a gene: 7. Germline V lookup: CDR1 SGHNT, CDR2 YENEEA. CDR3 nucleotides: TGTGCCAGCAGCCCTCGACTAGCGCCTTCCTACAATGAGCAGTTCTTC. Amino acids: CASSPRLAPSYNEQFF.

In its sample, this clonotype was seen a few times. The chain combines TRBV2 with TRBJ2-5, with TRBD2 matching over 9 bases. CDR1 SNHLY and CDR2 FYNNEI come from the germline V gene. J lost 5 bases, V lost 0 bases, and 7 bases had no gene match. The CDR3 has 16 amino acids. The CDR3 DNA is TGTGCCAGCAGTGAAGCGGGACTAGCCCTCCAGGAGACCCAGTACTTC. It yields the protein CASSEAGLALQETQYF.

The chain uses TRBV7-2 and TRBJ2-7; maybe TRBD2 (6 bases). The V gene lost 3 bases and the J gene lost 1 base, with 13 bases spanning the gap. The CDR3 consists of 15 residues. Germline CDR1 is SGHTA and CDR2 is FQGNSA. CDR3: CASSFRDSRSYEQYF. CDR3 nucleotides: TGTGCCAGCAGCTTTCGGGACTCGCGATCCTACGAGCAGTACTTC.

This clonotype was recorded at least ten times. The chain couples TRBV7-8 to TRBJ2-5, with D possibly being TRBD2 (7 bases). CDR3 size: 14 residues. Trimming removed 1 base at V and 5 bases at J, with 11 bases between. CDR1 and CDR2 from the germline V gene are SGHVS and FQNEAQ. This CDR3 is CASSLVGGLETQYF. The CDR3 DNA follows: TGTGCCAGCAGCTTAGTCGGGGGGCTGGAGACCCAGTACTTC.

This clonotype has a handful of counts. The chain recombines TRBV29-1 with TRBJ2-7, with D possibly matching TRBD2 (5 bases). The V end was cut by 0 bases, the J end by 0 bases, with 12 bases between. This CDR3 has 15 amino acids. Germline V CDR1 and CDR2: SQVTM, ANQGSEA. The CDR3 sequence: CSVEDRIGSSYEQYF. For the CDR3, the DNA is TGCAGCGTTGAAGATCGGATAGGGAGCTCCTACGAGCAGTACTTC.

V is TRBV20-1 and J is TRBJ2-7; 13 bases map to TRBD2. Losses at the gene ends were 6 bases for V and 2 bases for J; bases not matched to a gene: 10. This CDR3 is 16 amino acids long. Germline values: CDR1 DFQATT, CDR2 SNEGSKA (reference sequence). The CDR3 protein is CSATGTSGNLAYEQYF. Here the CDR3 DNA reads TGCAGTGCAACGGGGACTAGCGGGAACCTCGCCTACGAGCAGTACTTC.

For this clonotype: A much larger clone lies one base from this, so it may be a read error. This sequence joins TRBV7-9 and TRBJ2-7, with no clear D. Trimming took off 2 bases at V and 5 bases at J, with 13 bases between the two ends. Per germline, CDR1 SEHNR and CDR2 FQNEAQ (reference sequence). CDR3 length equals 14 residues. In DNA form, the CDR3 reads TGTGCCAGCAGCTTAACCGGCTTCCCCCACGAGCAGTACGTC. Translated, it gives CASSLTGFPHEQYV.

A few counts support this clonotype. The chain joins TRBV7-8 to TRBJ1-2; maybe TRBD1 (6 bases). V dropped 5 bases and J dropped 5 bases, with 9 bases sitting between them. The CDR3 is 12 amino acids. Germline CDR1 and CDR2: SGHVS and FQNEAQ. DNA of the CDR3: TGTGCCAGCAGCCAGGACAGATATGGCTACACCTTC. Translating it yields CASSQDRYGYTF.

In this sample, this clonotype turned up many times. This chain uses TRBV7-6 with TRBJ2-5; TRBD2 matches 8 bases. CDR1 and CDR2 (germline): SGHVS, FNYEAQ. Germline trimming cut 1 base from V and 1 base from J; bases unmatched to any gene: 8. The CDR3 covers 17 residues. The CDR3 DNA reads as TGTGCCAGCAGCTTAGGTCGGGCTAGCGGGTCCCAAGAGACCCAGTACTTC. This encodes CASSLGRASGSQETQYF.

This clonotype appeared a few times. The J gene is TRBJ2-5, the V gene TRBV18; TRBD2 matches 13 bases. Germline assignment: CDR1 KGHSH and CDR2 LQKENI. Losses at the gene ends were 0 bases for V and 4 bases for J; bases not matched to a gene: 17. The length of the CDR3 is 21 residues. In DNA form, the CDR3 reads TGTGCCAGCTCACCACCGAGGGGACACGGGACTAGCGGGATTACTGGAGAGACCCAGTACTTC. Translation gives CASSPPRGHGTSGITGETQYF.

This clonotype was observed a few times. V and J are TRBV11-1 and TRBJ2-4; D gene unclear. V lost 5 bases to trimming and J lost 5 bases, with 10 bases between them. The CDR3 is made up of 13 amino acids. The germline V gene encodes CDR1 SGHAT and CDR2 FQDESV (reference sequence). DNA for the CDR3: TGTGCCAGCAGCCTAGGGCGTCAAAACATTCAGTACTTC. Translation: CASSLGRQNIQYF.

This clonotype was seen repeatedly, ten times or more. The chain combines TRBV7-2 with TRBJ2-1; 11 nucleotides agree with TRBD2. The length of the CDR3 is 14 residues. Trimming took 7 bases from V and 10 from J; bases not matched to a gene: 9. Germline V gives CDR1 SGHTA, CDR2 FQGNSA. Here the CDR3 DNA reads TGTGCCAGCAAAGGGCTAGCGGGAGGCAGGGAGCAGTTCTTC. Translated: CASKGLAGGREQFF.

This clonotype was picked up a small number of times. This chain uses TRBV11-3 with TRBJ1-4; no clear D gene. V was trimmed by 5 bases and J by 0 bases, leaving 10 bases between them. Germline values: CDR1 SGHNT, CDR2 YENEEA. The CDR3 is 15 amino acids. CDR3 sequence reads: CASSQGGTTNEKLFF. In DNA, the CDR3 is TGTGCCAGCAGCCAAGGAGGGACAACTAATGAAAAACTGTTTTTT.

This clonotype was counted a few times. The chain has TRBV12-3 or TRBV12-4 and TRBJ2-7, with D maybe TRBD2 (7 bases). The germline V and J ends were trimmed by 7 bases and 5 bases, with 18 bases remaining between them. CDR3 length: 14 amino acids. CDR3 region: CASTLGGAVHEQYF. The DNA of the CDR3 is TGTGCCAGCACCCTAGGGGGGGCGGTTCACGAGCAGTACTTC.

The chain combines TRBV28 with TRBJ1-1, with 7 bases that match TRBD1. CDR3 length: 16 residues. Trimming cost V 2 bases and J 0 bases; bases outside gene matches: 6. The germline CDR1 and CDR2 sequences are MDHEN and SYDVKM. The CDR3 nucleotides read TGTGCCAGCAGTTTAGTGGGACAGCGGATGAACACTGAAGCTTTCTTT. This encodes CASSLVGQRMNTEAFF. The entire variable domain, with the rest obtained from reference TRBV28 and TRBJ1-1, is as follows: DVKVTQSSRYLVKRTGEKVFLECVQDMDHENMFWYRQDPGLGLRLIYFSYDVKMKEKGDIPEGYSVSREKKERFSLILESASTNQTSMYLCASSLVGQRMNTEAFFGQGTRLTVV.

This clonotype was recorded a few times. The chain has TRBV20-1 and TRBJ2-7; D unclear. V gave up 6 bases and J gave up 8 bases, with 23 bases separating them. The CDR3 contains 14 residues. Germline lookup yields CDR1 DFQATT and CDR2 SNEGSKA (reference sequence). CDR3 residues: CSALSSSDRTKQYF. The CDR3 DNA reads TGCAGTGCGTTATCGAGCTCGGATCGAACGAAGCAGTACTTC.

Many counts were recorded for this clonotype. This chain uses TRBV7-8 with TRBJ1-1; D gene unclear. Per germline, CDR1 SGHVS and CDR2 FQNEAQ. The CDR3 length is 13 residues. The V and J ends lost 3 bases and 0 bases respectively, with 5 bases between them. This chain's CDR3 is CASSFYVNTEAFF. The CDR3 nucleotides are TGTGCCAGCAGCTTTTACGTGAACACTGAAGCTTTCTTT.

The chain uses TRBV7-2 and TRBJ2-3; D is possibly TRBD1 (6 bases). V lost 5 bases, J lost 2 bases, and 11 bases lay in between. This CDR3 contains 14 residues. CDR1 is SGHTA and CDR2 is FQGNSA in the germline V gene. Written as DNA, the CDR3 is TGTGCCAGCAGCCGATGGACAGCCACAGATACGCAGTATTTT. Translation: CASSRWTATDTQYF.

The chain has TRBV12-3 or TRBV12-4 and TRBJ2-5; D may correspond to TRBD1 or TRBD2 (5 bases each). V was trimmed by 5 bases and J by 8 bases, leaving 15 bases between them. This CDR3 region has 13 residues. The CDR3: CASSLGTGRTQYF. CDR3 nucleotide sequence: TGTGCCAGCAGTCTAGGGACGGGCCGCACCCAGTACTTC.

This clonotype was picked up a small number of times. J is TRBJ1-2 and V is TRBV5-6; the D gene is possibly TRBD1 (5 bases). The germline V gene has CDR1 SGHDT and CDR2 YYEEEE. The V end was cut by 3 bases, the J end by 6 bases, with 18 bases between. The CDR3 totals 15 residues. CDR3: CASSWGVMTANGYTF. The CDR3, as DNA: TGTGCCAGCAGCTGGGGGGTAATGACAGCTAATGGCTACACCTTC.

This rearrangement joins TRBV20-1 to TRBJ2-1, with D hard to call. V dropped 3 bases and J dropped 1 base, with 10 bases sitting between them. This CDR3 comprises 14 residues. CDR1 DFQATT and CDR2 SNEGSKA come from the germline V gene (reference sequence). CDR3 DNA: TGCAGTGCTAGTAGGCAGCCTTCCTACAATGAGCAGTTCTTC. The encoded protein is CSASRQPSYNEQFF.